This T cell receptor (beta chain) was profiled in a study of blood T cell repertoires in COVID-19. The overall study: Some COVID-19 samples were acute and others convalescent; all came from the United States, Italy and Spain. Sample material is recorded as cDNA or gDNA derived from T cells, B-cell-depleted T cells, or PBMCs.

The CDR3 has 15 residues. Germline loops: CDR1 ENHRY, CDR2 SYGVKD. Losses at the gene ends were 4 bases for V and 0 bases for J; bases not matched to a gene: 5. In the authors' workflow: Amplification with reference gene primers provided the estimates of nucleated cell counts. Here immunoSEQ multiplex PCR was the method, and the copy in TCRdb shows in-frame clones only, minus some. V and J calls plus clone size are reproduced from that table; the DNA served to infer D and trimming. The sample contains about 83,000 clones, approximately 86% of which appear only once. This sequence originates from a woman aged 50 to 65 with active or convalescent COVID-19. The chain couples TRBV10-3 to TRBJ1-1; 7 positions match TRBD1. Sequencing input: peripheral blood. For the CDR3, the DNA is TGTGCCATCAGTGGGACAGGTTCCTTGAACACTGAAGCTTTCTTT. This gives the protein CAISGTGSLNTEAFF.